The present entry profiles one T cell receptor (beta chain) with its context. What it recognizes is unknown. This CDR3 is 13 amino acids long. The germline CDR1 and CDR2 sequences are MNHEY and SVGEGT. This entry is derived from a study of post-analysis software for immune sequencing data. Study-level background: Relapsing-remitting, secondary progressive and progressive-relapsing multiple sclerosis were all included among the disease courses. Study-wide points: F measure showed strong co-clustering of same-batch samples. Comparison of patients with controls showed a handful of TRBV segments more frequent in patients, TRBV5-6, TRBV5-1 and TRBV20-1 among them. Compared with controls, patients showed significantly lower normalized Chao1 diversity.

Each TCR beta cDNA library carried unique molecular identifiers. Once roughly 0.9 to 11 million T cells were used, approximately 520,000 cDNA molecules resulted. TCRdb called the PCR reads again in MiXCR, with one record for every CDR3 protein. Among around 250,000 distinct CDR3 sequences, 36% were seen once, and the ten largest hold under 5.5%. The chain has TRBV6-2 or TRBV6-3 and TRBJ2-5, with 8 bases that match TRBD1. The J call may be in error: the DNA end matches TRBJ2-7 better. The sequencing sample was made of blood. The receptor was isolated from a girl aged 5 to 17 with multiple sclerosis. Here the CDR3 reads CASSPWTGTEQYF. CDR3 nucleotide sequence: TGTGCCAGCAGTCCGTGGACAGGGACCGAGCAGTACTTC.